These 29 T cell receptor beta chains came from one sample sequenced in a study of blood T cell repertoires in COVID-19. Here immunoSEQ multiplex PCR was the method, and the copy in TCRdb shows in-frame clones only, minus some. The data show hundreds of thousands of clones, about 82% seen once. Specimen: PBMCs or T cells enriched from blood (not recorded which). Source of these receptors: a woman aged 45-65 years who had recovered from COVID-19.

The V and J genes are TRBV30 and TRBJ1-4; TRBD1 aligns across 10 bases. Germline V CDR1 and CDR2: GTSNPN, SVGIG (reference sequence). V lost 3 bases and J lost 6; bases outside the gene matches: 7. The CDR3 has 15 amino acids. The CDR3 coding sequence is TGTGCCTGGAGCCGATCCGGGACAGGGGATGAAAAACTGTTTTTT. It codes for CAWSRSGTGDEKLFF.

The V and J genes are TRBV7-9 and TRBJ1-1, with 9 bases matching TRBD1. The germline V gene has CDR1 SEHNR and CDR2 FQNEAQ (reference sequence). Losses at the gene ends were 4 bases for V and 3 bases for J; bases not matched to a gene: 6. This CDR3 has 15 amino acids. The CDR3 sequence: CASSSPGTGYTEAFF. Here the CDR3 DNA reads TGTGCCAGCAGCTCACCGGGGACAGGGTACACTGAAGCTTTCTTT.

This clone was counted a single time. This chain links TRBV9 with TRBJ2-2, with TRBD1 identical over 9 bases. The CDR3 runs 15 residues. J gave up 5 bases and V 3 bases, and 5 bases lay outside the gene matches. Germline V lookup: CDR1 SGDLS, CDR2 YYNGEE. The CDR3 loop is CASSATGQGTGELFF. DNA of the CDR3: TGTGCCAGCAGCGCGACGGGACAGGGTACCGGGGAGCTGTTTTTT.

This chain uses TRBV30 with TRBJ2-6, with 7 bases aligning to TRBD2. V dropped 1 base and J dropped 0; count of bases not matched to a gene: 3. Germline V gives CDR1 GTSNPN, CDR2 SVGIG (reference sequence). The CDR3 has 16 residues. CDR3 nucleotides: TGTGCCTGGAGTGGTGGGAGGGCCTCTGGGGCCAACGTCCTGACTTTC. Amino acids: CAWSGGRASGANVLTF.

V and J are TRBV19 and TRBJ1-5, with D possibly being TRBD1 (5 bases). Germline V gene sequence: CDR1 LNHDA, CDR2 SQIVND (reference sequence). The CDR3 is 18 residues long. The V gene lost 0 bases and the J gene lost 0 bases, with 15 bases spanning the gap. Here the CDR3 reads CASSIDRLGRDSNQPQHF. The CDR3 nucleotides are TGTGCCAGTAGTATAGATCGGCTGGGGCGCGATAGCAATCAGCCCCAGCATTTT.

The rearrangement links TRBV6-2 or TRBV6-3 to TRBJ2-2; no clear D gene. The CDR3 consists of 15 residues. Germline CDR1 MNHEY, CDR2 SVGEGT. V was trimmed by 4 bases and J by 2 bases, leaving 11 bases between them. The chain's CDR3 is CASSLTNPNTGELFF. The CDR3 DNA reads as TGTGCCAGCAGTTTGACAAACCCCAACACCGGGGAGCTGTTTTTT.

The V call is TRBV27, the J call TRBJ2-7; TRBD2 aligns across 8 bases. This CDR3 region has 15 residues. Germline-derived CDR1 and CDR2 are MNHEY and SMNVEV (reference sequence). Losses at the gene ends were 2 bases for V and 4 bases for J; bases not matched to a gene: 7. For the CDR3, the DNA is TGTGCCAGCAGTTTACGTACTAGCGGAAATTACGAGCAGTACTTC. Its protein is CASSLRTSGNYEQYF.

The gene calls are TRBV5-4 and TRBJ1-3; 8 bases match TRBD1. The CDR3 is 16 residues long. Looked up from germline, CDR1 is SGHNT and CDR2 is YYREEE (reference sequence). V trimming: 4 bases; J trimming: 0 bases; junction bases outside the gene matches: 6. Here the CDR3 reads CASSPDRAASGNTIYF. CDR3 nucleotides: TGTGCCAGCAGCCCGGACAGGGCCGCCTCTGGAAACACCATATATTTT.

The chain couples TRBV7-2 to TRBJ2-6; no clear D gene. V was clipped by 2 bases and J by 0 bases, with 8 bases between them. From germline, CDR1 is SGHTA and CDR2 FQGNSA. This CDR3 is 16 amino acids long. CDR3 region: CASSLSSVSGANVLTF. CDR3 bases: TGTGCCAGCAGCTTATCGAGTGTCTCTGGGGCCAACGTCCTGACTTTC. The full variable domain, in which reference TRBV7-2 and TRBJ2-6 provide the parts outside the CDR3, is GAGVSQSPSNKVTEKGKDVELRCDPISGHTALYWYRQSLGQGLEFLIYFQGNSAPDKSGLPSDRFSAERTGGSVSTLTIQRTQQEDSAVYLCASSLSSVSGANVLTFGAGSRLTVL.

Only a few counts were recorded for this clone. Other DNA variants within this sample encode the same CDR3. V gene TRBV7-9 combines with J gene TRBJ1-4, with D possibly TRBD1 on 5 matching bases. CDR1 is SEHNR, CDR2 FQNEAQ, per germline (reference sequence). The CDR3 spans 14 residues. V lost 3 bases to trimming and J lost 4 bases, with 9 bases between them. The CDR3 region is CASSLGQGNEKLFF. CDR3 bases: TGTGCCAGCAGCTTGGGCCAGGGTAATGAAAAACTGTTTTTT.

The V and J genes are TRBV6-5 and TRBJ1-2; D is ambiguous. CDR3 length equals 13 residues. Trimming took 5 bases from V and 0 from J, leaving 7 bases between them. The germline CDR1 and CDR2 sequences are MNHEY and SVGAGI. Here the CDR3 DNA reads TGTGCCAGCAGTCAGACTACTAACTATGGCTACACCTTC. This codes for CASSQTTNYGYTF.

CDR3 DNA: TGTGCCATTATGAACCTGGCAGTCTATGGCTACACCTTC. It is translated as CAIMNLAVYGYTF. The V call is TRBV7-2, the J call TRBJ1-2; D gene uncertain. This CDR3 region has 13 residues. Germline CDR1 and CDR2: SGHTA and FQGNSA. The V end lost 10 bases, the J end lost 4 bases, and 16 bases lay between the germline ends.

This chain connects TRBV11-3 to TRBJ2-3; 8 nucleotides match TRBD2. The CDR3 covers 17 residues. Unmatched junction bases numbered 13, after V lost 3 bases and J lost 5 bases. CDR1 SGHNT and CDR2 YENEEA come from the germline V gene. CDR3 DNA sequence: TGTGCCAGCAGCTTTACGGTTTCCGGGGGGGCGAAAGATACGCAGTATTTT. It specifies CASSFTVSGGAKDTQYF.

For the CDR3, the DNA is TGTGCCAGCAGCGCTGGACACATTCAATACTATGGCTACACCTTC. Translated: CASSAGHIQYYGYTF. The rearrangement links TRBV9 to TRBJ1-2, with a possible D match to TRBD1 (5 bases). Germline V CDR1 and CDR2: SGDLS, YYNGEE. Deletions cut 3 bases from V and 3 bases from J, with 15 bases between. This CDR3 has 15 residues.

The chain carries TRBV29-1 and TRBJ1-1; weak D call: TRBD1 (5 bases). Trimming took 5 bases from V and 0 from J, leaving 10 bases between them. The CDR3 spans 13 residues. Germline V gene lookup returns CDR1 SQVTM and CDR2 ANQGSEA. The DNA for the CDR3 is TGCAGCGTTAGGGCGGGGGTGAACACTGAAGCTTTCTTT. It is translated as CSVRAGVNTEAFF.

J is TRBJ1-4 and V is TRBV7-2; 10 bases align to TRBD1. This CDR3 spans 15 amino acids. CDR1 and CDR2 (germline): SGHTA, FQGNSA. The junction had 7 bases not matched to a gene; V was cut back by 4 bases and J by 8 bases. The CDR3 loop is CASSYYGTGDEKLFF. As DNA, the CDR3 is TGTGCCAGCAGCTACTACGGGACAGGGGACGAAAAACTGTTTTTT.

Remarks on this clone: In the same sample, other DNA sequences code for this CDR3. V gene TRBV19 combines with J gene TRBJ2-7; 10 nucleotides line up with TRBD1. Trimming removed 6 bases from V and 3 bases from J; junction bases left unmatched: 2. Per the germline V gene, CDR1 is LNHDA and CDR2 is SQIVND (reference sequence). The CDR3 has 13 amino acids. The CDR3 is CASSRDRGYEQYF. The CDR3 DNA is TGTGCCAGTAGCCGGGACAGGGGCTACGAGCAGTACTTC. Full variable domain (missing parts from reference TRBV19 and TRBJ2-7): DGGITQSPKYLFRKEGQNVTLSCEQNLNHDAMYWYRQDPGQGLRLIYYSQIVNDFQKGDIAEGYSVSREKKESFPLTVTSAQKNPTAFYLCASSRDRGYEQYFGPGTRLTVT.

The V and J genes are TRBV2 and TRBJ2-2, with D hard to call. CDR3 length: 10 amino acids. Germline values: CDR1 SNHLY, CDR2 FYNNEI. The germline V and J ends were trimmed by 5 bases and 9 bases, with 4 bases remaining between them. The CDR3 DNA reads TGTGCCAGCAGTTCTAGGGAGCTGTTTTTT. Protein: CASSSRELFF. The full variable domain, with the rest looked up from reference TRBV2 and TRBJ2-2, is EPEVTQTPSHQVTQMGQEVILRCVPISNHLYFYWYRQILGQKVEFLVSFYNNEISEKSEIFDDQFSVERPDGSNFTLKIRSTKLEDSAMYFCASSSRELFFGEGSRLTVL.

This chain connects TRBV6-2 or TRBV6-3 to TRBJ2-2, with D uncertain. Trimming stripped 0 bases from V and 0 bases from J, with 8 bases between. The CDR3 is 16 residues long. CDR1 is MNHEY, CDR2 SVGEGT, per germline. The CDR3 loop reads CASSYSGLANTGELFF. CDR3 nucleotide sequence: TGTGCCAGCAGTTACTCCGGTCTAGCGAACACCGGGGAGCTGTTTTTT.

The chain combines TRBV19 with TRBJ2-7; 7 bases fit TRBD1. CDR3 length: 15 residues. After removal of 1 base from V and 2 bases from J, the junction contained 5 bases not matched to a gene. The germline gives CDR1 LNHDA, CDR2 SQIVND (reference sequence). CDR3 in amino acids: CASSIGGTATYEQYF. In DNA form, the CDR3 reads TGTGCCAGTAGTATAGGAGGGACAGCCACCTACGAGCAGTACTTC.

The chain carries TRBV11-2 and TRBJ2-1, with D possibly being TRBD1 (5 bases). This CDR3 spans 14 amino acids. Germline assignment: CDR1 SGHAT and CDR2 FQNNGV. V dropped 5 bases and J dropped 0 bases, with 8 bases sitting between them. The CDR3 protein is CASSIDSSYNEQFF. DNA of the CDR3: TGTGCCAGCAGCATTGACAGCTCCTACAATGAGCAGTTCTTC.

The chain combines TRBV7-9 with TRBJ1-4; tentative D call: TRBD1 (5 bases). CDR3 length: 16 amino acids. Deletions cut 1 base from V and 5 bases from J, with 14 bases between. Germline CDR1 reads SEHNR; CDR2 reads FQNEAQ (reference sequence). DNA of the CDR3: TGTGCCAGCAGCTTAGATAGGGGCAGGGTAAATGAAAAACTGTTTTTT. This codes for CASSLDRGRVNEKLFF.

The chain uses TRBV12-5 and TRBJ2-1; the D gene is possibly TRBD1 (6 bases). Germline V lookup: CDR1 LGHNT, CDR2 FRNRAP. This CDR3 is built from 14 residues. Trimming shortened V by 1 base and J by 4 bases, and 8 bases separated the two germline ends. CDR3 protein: CASGLGTDYNEQFF. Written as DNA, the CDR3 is TGTGCTAGTGGTTTGGGGACAGATTACAATGAGCAGTTCTTC.

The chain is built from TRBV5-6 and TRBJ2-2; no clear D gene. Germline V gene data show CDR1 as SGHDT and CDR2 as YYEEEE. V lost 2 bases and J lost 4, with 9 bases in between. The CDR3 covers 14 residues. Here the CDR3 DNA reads TGTGCCAGCAGCTTCTTGACAAGCACCGGGGAGCTGTTTTTT. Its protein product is CASSFLTSTGELFF.

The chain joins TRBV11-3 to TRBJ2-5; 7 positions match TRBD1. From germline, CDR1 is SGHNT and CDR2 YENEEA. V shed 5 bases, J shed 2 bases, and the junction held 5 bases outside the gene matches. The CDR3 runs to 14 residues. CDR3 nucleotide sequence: TGTGCCAGCAGCGGGGTCAGGGGGCAAGAGACCCAGTACTTC. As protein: CASSGVRGQETQYF.

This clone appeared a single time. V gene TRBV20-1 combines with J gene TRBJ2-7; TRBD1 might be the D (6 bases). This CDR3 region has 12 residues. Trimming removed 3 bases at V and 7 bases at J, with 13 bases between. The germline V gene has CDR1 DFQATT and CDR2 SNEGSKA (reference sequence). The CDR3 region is CSASYRAREQYF. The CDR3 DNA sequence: TGCAGTGCTAGTTACAGGGCTCGTGAGCAGTACTTC.

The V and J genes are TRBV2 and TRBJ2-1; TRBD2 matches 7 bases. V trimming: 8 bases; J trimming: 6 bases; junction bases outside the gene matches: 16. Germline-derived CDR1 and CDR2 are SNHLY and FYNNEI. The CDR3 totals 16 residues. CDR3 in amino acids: CASAISGAGYPNEQFF. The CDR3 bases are TGTGCCAGCGCGATAAGCGGGGCAGGGTACCCCAATGAGCAGTTCTTC. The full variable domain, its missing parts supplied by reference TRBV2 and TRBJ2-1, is EPEVTQTPSHQVTQMGQEVILRCVPISNHLYFYWYRQILGQKVEFLVSFYNNEISEKSEIFDDQFSVERPDGSNFTLKIRSTKLEDSAMYFCASAISGAGYPNEQFFGPGTRLTVL.

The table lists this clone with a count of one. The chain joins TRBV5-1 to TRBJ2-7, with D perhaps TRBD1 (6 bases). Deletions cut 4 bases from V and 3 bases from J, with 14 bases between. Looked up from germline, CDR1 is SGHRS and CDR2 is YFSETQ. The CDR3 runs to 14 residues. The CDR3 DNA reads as TGCGCCAGCAGCGTGACAGGTTCAAGCTACGAGCAGTACTTC. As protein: CASSVTGSSYEQYF.

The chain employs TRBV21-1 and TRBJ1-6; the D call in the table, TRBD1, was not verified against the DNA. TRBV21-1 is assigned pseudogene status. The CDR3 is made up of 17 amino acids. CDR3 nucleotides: TGTGCCAGCAGCAAACTGGGCAGGGGCGCCTATAATTCACCCCTCCACTTT. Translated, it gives CASSKLGRGAYNSPLHF.